The sequence of this T cell receptor beta chain was determined in a study of T-cell memory formation after mild COVID-19. Study background: The study found TCR clusters largely donor specific.

CDR1 and CDR2 from the germline V gene are LGHNA and YNFKEQ. Trimming at V came to 0 bases and at J to 4 bases, leaving 4 bases not matched to a gene. This CDR3 is built from 16 residues. Study results and caveats: Contracting clones from day 15 to 85 had balanced CD4/CD8; later expanders favoured CD4+. Pre-infection memory held some responding clones, suggesting pre-existing cross-reactive T cells responded.

Employing constant-segment primers, 5'RACE generated TCR alpha and TCR beta cDNA libraries bearing sample barcodes and UMIs. TCRdb itself ran the 5' RACE reads through MiXCR, one entry per CDR3 protein. The profile shows 300,000 to 350,000 distinct CDR3 sequences, approximately 15% of them singletons. This clonotype has more than one count but fewer than ten. The target antigen is unknown. The chain is built from TRBV4-2 and TRBJ2-5; 11 positions match TRBD2. Specimen: PBMCs or a T cell subset sorted from them (not recorded which). This receptor was taken from a man aged 18 to 29 who had mild COVID-19 (a few samples of this study predate the infection). Cell type and time point are not known. The CDR3 coding sequence is TGTGCCAGCAGCCAAGATCCCACTAGCGGGGGAGAGACCCAGTACTTC. Protein sequence: CASSQDPTSGGETQYF.